This TCR beta chain was sequenced for a study of regulatory T cells in long-lasting Graves disease. Sequencing libraries for TCR beta were prepared with iRepertoire HTBI primers and Arm-PCR of CDR3 regions. TCRdb reanalysed the multiplex PCR reads using MiXCR and keeps one entry per CDR3 protein. The table lists fewer than 450,000 distinct CDR3 sequences, less than 25% of them singletons. The CDR3 extends over 12 amino acids. Germline V gives CDR1 SGDLS, CDR2 YYNGEE. The germline V and J ends were trimmed by 0 bases and 15 bases, with 10 bases remaining between them. The time point here: persistent/refractory GD, antithyroid drugs over 5 years with positive TRAb. The TCR library used RNA extracted from PBMCs.

The gene calls are TRBV9 and TRBJ2-6, with a weak D call TRBD2 (6 bases). The source is a female donor with Graves disease. The material was peripheral blood mononuclear cells (PBMCs), obtained when the disease was refractory, from a patient treated with antithyroid drugs. The CDR3 coding sequence is TGTGCCAGCAGCGTAGCGTTCGGGGGCCTGACTTTC. Amino acid sequence: CASSVAFGGLTF.